Each of the 28 T cell receptor beta chains below was sequenced from the same sample in a study of control samples from healthy donors and cancer patients. This table comes from immunoSEQ multiplex PCR, and its TCRdb copy is limited to in-frame clones, with some not included. The table includes approximately 220,000 clones, roughly 94% detected once. What was sequenced was blood. These receptors were obtained from a middle-aged man in good health.

There are a few counts of this clone. The genes are TRBV5-1 and TRBJ1-4; no firm D call. The CDR3 loop spans 14 amino acids. Looked up from germline, CDR1 is SGHRS and CDR2 is YFSETQ. Between the trimmed V and J ends, which lost 4 bases and 4 bases, there was a span of 11 bases. CDR3 residues: CASSRGNLNEKLFF. In nucleotides, the CDR3 is TGCGCCAGCAGCAGAGGGAACCTTAATGAAAAACTGTTTTTT. The full variable domain, its missing parts supplied by reference TRBV5-1 and TRBJ1-4, is KAGVTQTPRYLIKTRGQQVTLSCSPISGHRSVSWYQQTPGQGLQFLFEYFSETQRNKGNFPGRFSGRQFSNSRSEMNVSTLELGDSALYLCASSRGNLNEKLFFGSGTQLSVL.

The rearrangement links TRBV6-5 to TRBJ1-2; 8 bases line up with TRBD1. The V gene's germline CDR1 is MNHEY and CDR2 SVGAGI. V lost 6 bases to trimming and J lost 4 bases; unmatched junction nucleotides: 10. The CDR3 extends over 15 amino acids. CDR3 bases: TGTGCCAGCAGGGGGGAAGGACAGGGTTTCTATGGCTACACCTTC. This gives the protein CASRGEGQGFYGYTF.

This clone was seen once. Here the CDR3 reads CASSYPEIGTDTQYF. CDR3 sequence (DNA): TGTGCCAGCAGTTACCCCGAAATAGGAACAGATACGCAGTATTTT. The rearrangement uses TRBV6-6 and TRBJ2-3, with D hard to call. The CDR3 loop spans 15 amino acids. V was clipped by 2 bases and J by 3 bases, with 12 bases between them. Looked up from germline, CDR1 is MNHNY and CDR2 is SVGAGI (reference sequence).

The chain employs TRBV19 and TRBJ1-2, with D maybe TRBD1 (5 bases). CDR1 and CDR2 from the germline V gene are LNHDA and SQIVND (reference sequence). V was pared by 1 base and J by 2 bases, with 8 bases between. The CDR3 runs to 14 residues. For the CDR3, the DNA is TGTGCCAGTAGTATAGGAGCAGGGAACTATGGCTACACCTTC. The encoded protein is CASSIGAGNYGYTF. Supplemented by reference TRBV19 and TRBJ1-2, the full variable domain reads DGGITQSPKYLFRKEGQNVTLSCEQNLNHDAMYWYRQDPGQGLRLIYYSQIVNDFQKGDIAEGYSVSREKKESFPLTVTSAQKNPTAFYLCASSIGAGNYGYTFGSGTRLTVV.

This clone has a single count. The chain links TRBV19 to TRBJ1-2; tentative D call: TRBD1 (5 bases). The V end was cut by 4 bases, the J end by 7 bases, with 25 bases between. The CDR3 has 17 amino acids. Germline V CDR1 and CDR2: LNHDA, SQIVND (reference sequence). Here the CDR3 reads CASSTPEGTHDLGGYTF. CDR3 sequence (DNA): TGTGCCAGTAGTACTCCTGAGGGGACGCATGACCTGGGTGGCTACACCTTC.

V and J are TRBV18 and TRBJ2-3, with 10 bases fitting TRBD1. This CDR3 has 15 amino acids. CDR1 is KGHSH and CDR2 is LQKENI in the germline V gene. J was trimmed by 4 bases and V by 4 bases; bases with no gene match: 5. CDR3 region: CASSRGQGSPDTQYF. The CDR3 coding sequence is TGTGCCAGCTCACGGGGACAGGGGAGTCCAGATACGCAGTATTTT.

This clone was detected only once. The rearrangement joins TRBV18 to TRBJ1-2; tentative D call: TRBD1 (5 bases). The CDR3 length is 12 residues. Germline V gene data show CDR1 as KGHSH and CDR2 as LQKENI. With 5 bases removed from V and 11 bases from J, the gap between germline ends came to 15 bases. CDR3 in DNA: TGTGCCAGCTCAGCGAAGAGGGGCCTATACACCTTC. As protein: CASSAKRGLYTF.

For this clone: This CDR3 is also generated by other DNA sequences in the sample. The chain has TRBV7-2 and TRBJ1-5; D is undetermined. From germline, CDR1 is SGHTA and CDR2 FQGNSA. The CDR3 sequence is 15 residues long. V was trimmed by 3 bases and J by 2 bases, leaving 11 bases between them. The CDR3 protein is CASSLEGRGNQPQHF. In DNA form, the CDR3 reads TGTGCCAGCAGCTTGGAGGGTAGGGGCAATCAGCCCCAGCATTTT.

V usage is TRBV27 and J usage is TRBJ2-3, with D perhaps matching TRBD1 or TRBD2 (5 bases each). The V and J ends lost 7 bases and 10 bases respectively, with 15 bases between them. Germline CDR1 and CDR2: MNHEY and SMNVEV (reference sequence). This CDR3 has 12 amino acids. CDR3: CASTTGGSAQYF. CDR3 coding DNA: TGTGCCAGCACCACTGGGGGATCTGCGCAGTATTTT.

This clone was recorded a few times. The V gene is TRBV2, the J gene TRBJ1-2; 7 bases are a match to TRBD1. Germline lookup yields CDR1 SNHLY and CDR2 FYNNEI. The CDR3 is made up of 14 amino acids. Unmatched junction bases numbered 5, after V lost 3 bases and J lost 4 bases. The CDR3 reads CASSDLGQLYGYTF. CDR3 DNA sequence: TGTGCCAGCAGTGACTTGGGACAGCTCTATGGCTACACCTTC.

J is TRBJ2-2 and V is TRBV9, with D possibly being TRBD1 (6 bases). Germline CDR1 and CDR2: SGDLS and YYNGEE. The V gene lost 0 bases and the J gene lost 4 bases, with 16 bases spanning the gap. The CDR3 totals 17 residues. As DNA, the CDR3 is TGTGCCAGCAGCGTAGCTCTCGGGCAGGGGAGCACCGGGGAGCTGTTTTTT. It encodes CASSVALGQGSTGELFF.

The J gene is TRBJ1-1, the V gene TRBV20-1; D unclear. The CDR3 runs to 13 residues. V lost 3 bases to trimming and J lost 3 bases, with 11 bases between them. CDR1 DFQATT and CDR2 SNEGSKA come from the germline V gene (reference sequence). The CDR3 DNA sequence: TGCAGTGCTAGTGGGGTAGGGTACACTGAAGCTTTCTTT. Its protein is CSASGVGYTEAFF.

The chain joins TRBV3-1 (or the pseudogene TRBV3-2) to TRBJ2-1, with 8 bases lining up with TRBD2. Germline trimming cut 4 bases from V and 0 bases from J; bases unmatched to any gene: 2. The CDR3 has 15 residues. Per germline, CDR1 LGHDT and CDR2 YNNKEL (reference sequence). The CDR3 DNA sequence: TGTGCCAGCAGCCTTCGGGGGGGCTCCTACAATGAGCAGTTCTTC. The encoded protein is CASSLRGGSYNEQFF.

The V call is TRBV11-2, the J call TRBJ2-7, with 7 bases fitting TRBD2. V shed 3 bases, J shed 3 bases, and the junction held 11 bases outside the gene matches. This CDR3 is built from 16 residues. Germline CDR1 is SGHAT and CDR2 is FQNNGV. CDR3 in amino acids: CASSLGGGKQDYEQYF. The CDR3 DNA reads TGTGCCAGCAGCTTGGGGGGAGGGAAACAGGACTACGAGCAGTACTTC.

The V gene is TRBV2, the J gene TRBJ1-6; D may be TRBD1 (5 bases). Trimming pared 0 bases from V and 0 bases from J, leaving 12 bases between. This CDR3 has 18 residues. Per the germline V gene, CDR1 is SNHLY and CDR2 is FYNNEI. Written as DNA, the CDR3 is TGTGCCAGCAGTGAAGCGCGGCCAGGGAGCTCCTATAATTCACCCCTCCACTTT. Translation gives CASSEARPGSSYNSPLHF.

The rearrangement uses TRBV12-2 and TRBJ2-7; TRBD1, the table's D call, lacks a check against the DNA. TRBV12-2 constitutes a pseudogene. This CDR3 spans 17 amino acids. DNA of the CDR3: TGTGCAAGTCGCTCCAGACGGCAGGGCCCCGGCCACTACGAGCAGTACGTC. Protein product: CASRSRRQGPGHYEQYV.

As DNA, the CDR3 is TGTGCCAGCTCAGAAATACAGGGGGCTGGAAACACCATATATTTT. The encoded protein is CASSEIQGAGNTIYF. The V call is TRBV18, the J call TRBJ1-3; 8 bases are a match to TRBD1. The germline CDR1 and CDR2 sequences are KGHSH and LQKENI. The junction had 5 bases not matched to a gene; V was cut back by 5 bases and J by 2 bases. The length of the CDR3 is 15 residues.

The V and J genes are TRBV24-1 and TRBJ2-3; D is tentatively TRBD1 or TRBD2 (5 bases each). The V gene's germline CDR1 is KGHDR and CDR2 SFDVKD. The CDR3 extends over 15 amino acids. The V end lost 1 base, the J end lost 7 bases, and 14 bases lay between the germline ends. The CDR3 region is CATSDFSGTGYTQYF. The CDR3 DNA sequence: TGTGCCACCAGTGATTTCTCTGGGACCGGCTATACGCAGTATTTT.

The rearrangement links TRBV7-8 to TRBJ1-1; D gene unclear. Germline V CDR1 and CDR2: SGHVS, FQNEAQ. Trimming removed 6 bases at V and 1 base at J, with 15 bases between. The CDR3 sequence is 15 residues long. The CDR3 nucleotides are TGTGCCAGCAGTCACAAGCCCACACAGAACACTGAAGCTTTCTTT. Its translation is CASSHKPTQNTEAFF.

CDR3 sequence: CASSIRQGLSNQPQHF. DNA for the CDR3: TGTGCCAGTAGTATCCGTCAGGGGCTTAGCAATCAGCCCCAGCATTTT. The chain uses TRBV19 and TRBJ1-5; a weak D match, TRBD1 (6 bases). This CDR3 region has 16 residues. Trimming took off 3 bases at V and 0 bases at J, with 12 bases between the two ends. CDR1 and CDR2 from the germline V gene are LNHDA and SQIVND (reference sequence).

This clone was seen a few times. The chain recombines TRBV5-1 with TRBJ2-2; no clear D gene. The ends were cut back, 5 bases at V and 5 bases at J, with 10 bases in the middle. The germline gives CDR1 SGHRS, CDR2 YFSETQ. The CDR3 totals 13 residues. The CDR3 spells CASRPVMTGELFF. CDR3 coding DNA: TGCGCCAGCAGACCTGTAATGACCGGGGAGCTGTTTTTT.

V usage is TRBV5-1 and J usage is TRBJ2-3; 10 nucleotides match TRBD2. Germline CDR1 reads SGHRS; CDR2 reads YFSETQ. Trimming took 0 bases from V and 3 from J; bases not matched to a gene: 10. The length of the CDR3 is 18 residues. In DNA, the CDR3 is TGCGCCAGCAGCTTGGGGGGGAGCGGGGGGGCCGGGACAGATACGCAGTATTTT. Its protein is CASSLGGSGGAGTDTQYF.

V gene TRBV2 combines with J gene TRBJ1-6, with D possibly matching TRBD1 (5 bases). Germline CDR1 and CDR2: SNHLY and FYNNEI. Trimming removed 9 bases from V and 7 bases from J, with 13 bases in between. The CDR3 runs to 13 residues. The CDR3 DNA sequence: TGTGCCAGTTCCGGGGCAGCAAATTCACCCCTCCACTTT. Its translation is CASSGAANSPLHF.

The V gene is TRBV19, the J gene TRBJ2-6; D is undetermined. The CDR3 contains 17 residues. V lost 6 bases to trimming and J lost 0 bases, with 15 bases between them. Germline V gene lookup returns CDR1 LNHDA and CDR2 SQIVND (reference sequence). Here the CDR3 reads CASRVRWGISGANVLTF. DNA of the CDR3: TGTGCCAGTAGGGTCAGATGGGGAATCTCTGGGGCCAACGTCCTGACTTTC. The full variable domain, its missing parts supplied by reference TRBV19 and TRBJ2-6, is DGGITQSPKYLFRKEGQNVTLSCEQNLNHDAMYWYRQDPGQGLRLIYYSQIVNDFQKGDIAEGYSVSREKKESFPLTVTSAQKNPTAFYLCASRVRWGISGANVLTFGAGSRLTVL.

This clone was seen a few times. The rearrangement links TRBV7-2 to TRBJ1-2, with 9 bases aligning to TRBD1. Trimming at V came to 5 bases and at J to 5 bases, leaving 9 bases not matched to a gene. The CDR3 is made up of 15 amino acids. From germline, CDR1 is SGHTA and CDR2 FQGNSA. The CDR3 loop reads CASSPRQGVGYGYTF. Here the CDR3 DNA reads TGTGCCAGCAGCCCCAGACAGGGGGTAGGTTATGGCTACACCTTC.

The chain uses TRBV2 and TRBJ2-3; possibly TRBD1 for D (5 bases). Germline V gene lookup returns CDR1 SNHLY and CDR2 FYNNEI. Between the trimmed V and J ends, which lost 3 bases and 0 bases, there was a span of 10 bases. The CDR3 has 15 residues. CDR3 DNA: TGTGCCAGCAGTGAGGACACAGTTAGCACAGATACGCAGTATTTT. Its translation: CASSEDTVSTDTQYF.

The chain couples TRBV11-2 to TRBJ2-7; 7 bases agree with TRBD1. In germline, CDR1 is SGHAT, CDR2 FQNNGV. V was pared by 2 bases and J by 2 bases, with 12 bases of the junction left unmatched. The CDR3 is made up of 17 amino acids. The DNA for the CDR3 is TGTGCCAGCAGCTTAATGGAAGGGACAGTAAGCACCTACGAGCAGTACGTC. It is translated as CASSLMEGTVSTYEQYV.

This chain uses TRBV6-5 with TRBJ1-6; 9 bases agree with TRBD1. This CDR3 comprises 15 residues. Unmatched junction bases numbered 9, after V lost 6 bases and J lost 9 bases. Germline CDR1 reads MNHEY; CDR2 reads SVGAGI. The CDR3 nucleotides read TGTGCCAGCAGCTTCGGGACAGGGTTGCTTTCACCCCTCCACTTT. Its translation: CASSFGTGLLSPLHF.